The subject of this entry is one TCR beta chain. The antigen it binds to is not known. Base quality data are lacking; no much larger clone is found one base away. These data come from a study of blood T cell repertoires in COVID-19 (dated by TCRdb to between 2020 and 2021). At the level of the whole study: Samples covering the acute and convalescent phases of COVID-19 were provided by collaborators in the United States, Italy and Spain. HLA class I and class II types, where available, came from metadata supplied by the sample provider rather than from assay-based typing. The repertoires were released in a freely available public database meant as a resource for research on the immune response to SARS-CoV-2. The sample metadata nearly always contained a de-identified subject ID, COVID-19 status, age in years and sex. The material from the prospective study consisted of cDNA or gDNA derived from T cells, B-cell-depleted T cells, or PBMCs. The dataset comprised deeply sampled blood TCRbeta repertoires from subjects exposed to, actively infected with, or recovered from COVID-19. Samples came from the ongoing ImmuneRACE study (first 160 participants) plus 1,254 subjects from 6 global collaborators. Here is what the overall study found, with its caveats: How much clinical and demographic metadata was included differed by source and by participant, and the metadata was provided uncurated.

TCRbeta CDR3 regions were amplified from genomic DNA using the immunoSEQ Assay, a bias-controlled multiplex PCR. Regarding the original processing steps: Nucleated cell counts per sample were estimated from amplification of reference gene primers within the assay. To quantify the absolute abundance of each unique TCRbeta CDR3 rearrangement, sequence reads were collapsed and filtered. For each sample, productive Simpson clonality was calculated by taking the square root of Simpson's diversity index across productive rearrangements. The table was pulled from immuneACCESS by TCRdb, which kept in-frame rearrangements only. Such tables lose some clones; where checked, under half of the loss comes from unresolved V genes, and the rest has no known cause. The V and J calls and clone size were taken over from that table, and D and trimming were inferred from the DNA. The sample table records about 410,000 clones; 70% to 90% of these occur just once. About 1.6% of the sample comes from the top ten.

One collaborating source in Seattle enrolled patients while the patients were actively infected and followed the patients over time throughout the course of disease. Collaborating institutions collected whole blood in K2EDTA tubes following their own protocols. Collaborator samples were shipped for TCRbeta analysis as frozen whole blood, isolated PBMCs, or DNA extracted from either sample type. The CDR3, from cysteine to phenylalanine, totals 16 residues. This entry keeps only the CDR3 DNA: 48 bases, framed from base 1. For CDR1 and CDR2, the germline V gene lists MGHDK and SYGVNS. V is clipped by 5 bases and J by 0 bases, and the sequence between their germline boundaries is 13 bases long.

The origin of this receptor is a woman in her 40s with COVID-19, enrolled during active disease. The sequenced sample consisted of peripheral blood. The rearrangement joined TRBV25-1 to TRBJ2-2; a tentative D match to TRBD2 spans 5 bases. The bases read TGTGCCAGCAGTAACGGGGTCGGATCGAACACCGGGGAGCTGTTTTTT. Its product reads: CASSNGVGSNTGELFF.